The present T cell receptor beta chain was sequenced within a study of cytomegalovirus exposure and HLA in healthy donors. Across the whole study: The 95 to 150 validation repertoires used a platform that matched the one used for the roughly 700 first-cohort repertoires, as a later analysis reported.

This clone is a singleton in its sample. As yet, its antigen is unknown. Profiled with immunoSEQ multiplex PCR; TCRdb holds only in-frame clones, not every one. This table holds a few hundred thousand clones, nearly 90% found once. The study, taken as a whole, reports: Many donors carried some public TCRs, although rarity characterized most TCR sequences.

This CDR3 has 14 residues. V gene TRBV21-1 combines with J gene TRBJ1-5; the table's D call, TRBD1, has no DNA check behind it. TRBV21-1 is labeled a pseudogene. The source is a man younger than 40 in good health and CMV-seronegative. The specimen was PBMCs. In nucleotides, the CDR3 is TGTGCCAGCGGGGACAGGGCAGATTATCAGCCCCAGCATTTT. Translating gives CASGDRADYQPQHF.